This T cell receptor beta chain was documented in a study of blood T cell repertoires in COVID-19 (dated by TCRdb to about 2020). Broadly, across the study: Samples from collaborators originated in the United States, Italy and Spain and spanned both the acute and convalescent phases of COVID-19. The material from the prospective study consisted of cDNA or gDNA derived from T cells, B-cell-depleted T cells, or PBMCs. Deeply sampled blood TCRbeta repertoires from subjects exposed to, actively infected with, or recovered from COVID-19 were included in the dataset. The repertoires were made available in a free public database intended to serve as a resource for research on the immune response to SARS-CoV-2. Samples came from the ongoing ImmuneRACE study (first 160 participants) plus 1,254 subjects from 6 global collaborators. A de-identified subject ID, COVID-19 status, age in years and sex were almost always included in the sample metadata. Where available, HLA class I and class II types were obtained from metadata supplied by the sample provider rather than from assay-based typing. What the authors observed across the whole study: Clinical and demographic metadata were provided uncurated, with the amount varying by source and participant.

Whole blood was collected in K2EDTA tubes by collaborating institutions according to the institutions' own protocols. For TCRbeta analysis, collaborators shipped samples in one of three forms: frozen whole blood, isolated PBMCs, or DNA extracted from either of those sample types. Note on this clone: No antigen is known for it. Base qualities are not at hand, and no much larger clone is one base apart.

Deletion took 2 bases off V and 6 bases off J, with a span of 9 bases between the germline ends. The CDR3 contains 14 residues, cysteine and phenylalanine counted. Just CDR3 DNA is preserved here, 42 bases in frame from base 1. Reading the germline V gene gives CDR1 SGHRS and CDR2 YFSETQ. TCRbeta CDR3 regions were amplified from genomic DNA using the immunoSEQ Assay, a bias-controlled multiplex PCR. On the study's bioinformatics: Nucleated cell counts per sample were estimated from amplification of reference gene primers within the assay. To quantify the absolute abundance of each unique TCRbeta CDR3 rearrangement, sequence reads were collapsed and filtered. Productive Simpson clonality was computed per sample as the square root of Simpson's diversity index over productive rearrangements. Held by TCRdb, this immuneACCESS table contains in-frame sequences only and omits some clones. Under half of the omission traces to an unresolved V gene where checked; the cause of the rest is unknown. That table gives V, J and clone size, and the DNA gave D and trimming. The sample table shows 380,000 or so clones, and around 92% are seen once. 0.95% to 1.5% of the sample is in the top ten clones.

The TCR was taken from a man aged 35 to 55 with acute or convalescent COVID-19. The sequenced sample consisted of peripheral blood. Recombination joined TRBV5-1 with TRBJ1-6; perhaps TRBD1 is the D gene, with 5 bases matching. The CDR3 amino acid sequence is: CASSFEGANSPLHF. The DNA sequence reads TGCGCCAGCAGCTTTGAAGGGGCTAATTCACCCCTCCACTTT.